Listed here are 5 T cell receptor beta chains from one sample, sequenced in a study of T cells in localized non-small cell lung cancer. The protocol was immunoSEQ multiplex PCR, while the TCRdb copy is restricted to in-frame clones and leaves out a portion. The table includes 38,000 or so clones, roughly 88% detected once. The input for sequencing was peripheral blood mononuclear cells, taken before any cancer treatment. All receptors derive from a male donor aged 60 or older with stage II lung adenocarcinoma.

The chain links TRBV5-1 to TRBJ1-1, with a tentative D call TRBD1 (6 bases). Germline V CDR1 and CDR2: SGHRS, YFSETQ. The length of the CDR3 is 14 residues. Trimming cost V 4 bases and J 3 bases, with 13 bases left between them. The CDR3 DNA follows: TGCGCCAGCAGCCCCACAGGGTCGGACACTGAAGCTTTCTTT. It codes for CASSPTGSDTEAFF.

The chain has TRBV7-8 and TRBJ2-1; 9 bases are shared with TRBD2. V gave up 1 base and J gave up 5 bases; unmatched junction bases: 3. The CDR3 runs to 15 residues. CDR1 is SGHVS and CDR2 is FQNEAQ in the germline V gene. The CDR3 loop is CASSLGLAGDNEQFF. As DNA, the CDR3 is TGTGCCAGCAGCTTAGGTTTAGCGGGAGACAATGAGCAGTTCTTC.

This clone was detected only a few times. The CDR3 DNA sequence: TGCAGTGCTAAGTACTTCGGGGAGCAGTACTTC. This sequence encodes CSAKYFGEQYF. The chain recombines TRBV20-1 with TRBJ2-7; D not resolved. CDR3 size: 11 residues. Germline V gene sequence: CDR1 DFQATT, CDR2 SNEGSKA (reference sequence). The V end lost 4 bases, the J end lost 7 bases, and 11 bases lay between the germline ends.

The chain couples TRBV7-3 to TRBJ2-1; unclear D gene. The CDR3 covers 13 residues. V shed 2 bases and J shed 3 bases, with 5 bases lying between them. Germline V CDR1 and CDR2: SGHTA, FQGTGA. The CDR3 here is CASSLASYNEQFF. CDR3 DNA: TGTGCCAGCAGCTTAGCTAGCTACAATGAGCAGTTCTTC.

CDR3 region: CSVLGGTGELFF. The CDR3 DNA reads as TGCAGCGTTCTTGGGGGAACCGGGGAGCTGTTTTTT. V and J are TRBV29-1 and TRBJ2-2, with D perhaps being TRBD1 or TRBD2 (5 bases each). The V and J ends lost 5 bases and 5 bases respectively, with 9 bases between them. Per the germline V gene, CDR1 is SQVTM and CDR2 is ANQGSEA. The CDR3 consists of 12 residues.